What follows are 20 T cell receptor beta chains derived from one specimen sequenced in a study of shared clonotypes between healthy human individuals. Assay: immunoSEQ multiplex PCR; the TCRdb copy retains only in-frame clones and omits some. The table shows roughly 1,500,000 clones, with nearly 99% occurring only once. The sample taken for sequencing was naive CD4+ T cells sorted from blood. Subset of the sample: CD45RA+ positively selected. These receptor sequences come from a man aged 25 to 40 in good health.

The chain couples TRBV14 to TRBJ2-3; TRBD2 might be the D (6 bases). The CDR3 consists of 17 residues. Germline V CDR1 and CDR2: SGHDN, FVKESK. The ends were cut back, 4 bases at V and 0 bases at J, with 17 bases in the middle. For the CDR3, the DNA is TGTGCCAGCAGCCGCGCCCCCCGGGGGATTAGCACAGATACGCAGTATTTT. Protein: CASSRAPRGISTDTQYF.

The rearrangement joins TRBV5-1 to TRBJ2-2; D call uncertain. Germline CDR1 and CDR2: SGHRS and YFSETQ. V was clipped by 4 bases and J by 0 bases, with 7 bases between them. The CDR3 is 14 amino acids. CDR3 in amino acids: CASSPTSNTGELFF. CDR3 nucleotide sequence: TGCGCCAGCAGCCCGACATCGAACACCGGGGAGCTGTTTTTT.

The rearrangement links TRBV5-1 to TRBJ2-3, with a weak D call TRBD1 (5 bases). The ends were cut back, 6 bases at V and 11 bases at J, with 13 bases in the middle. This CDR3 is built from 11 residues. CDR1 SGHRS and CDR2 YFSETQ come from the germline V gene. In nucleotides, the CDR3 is TGCGCCAGCAAGACAGCATACGGGCAGTATTTT. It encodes CASKTAYGQYF. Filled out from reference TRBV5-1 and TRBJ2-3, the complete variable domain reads KAGVTQTPRYLIKTRGQQVTLSCSPISGHRSVSWYQQTPGQGLQFLFEYFSETQRNKGNFPGRFSGRQFSNSRSEMNVSTLELGDSALYLCASKTAYGQYFGPGTRLTVL.

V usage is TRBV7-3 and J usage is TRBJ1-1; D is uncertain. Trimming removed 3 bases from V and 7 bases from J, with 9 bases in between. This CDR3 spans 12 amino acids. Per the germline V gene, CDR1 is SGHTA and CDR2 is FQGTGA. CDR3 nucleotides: TGTGCCAGCAGCTTTGCGTTGGGTGAAGCTTTCTTT. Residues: CASSFALGEAFF. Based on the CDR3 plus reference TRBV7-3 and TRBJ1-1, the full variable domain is GAGVSQTPSNKVTEKGKYVELRCDPISGHTALYWYRQSLGQGPEFLIYFQGTGAADDSGLPNDRFFAVRPEGSVSTLKIQRTERGDSAVYLCASSFALGEAFFGQGTRLTVV.

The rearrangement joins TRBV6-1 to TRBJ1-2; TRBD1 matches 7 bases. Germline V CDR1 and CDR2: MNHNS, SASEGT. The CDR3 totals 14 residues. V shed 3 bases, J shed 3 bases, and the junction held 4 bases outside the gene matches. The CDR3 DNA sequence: TGTGCCAGCAGTGACACCGGGACAGACTATGGCTACACCTTC. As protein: CASSDTGTDYGYTF.

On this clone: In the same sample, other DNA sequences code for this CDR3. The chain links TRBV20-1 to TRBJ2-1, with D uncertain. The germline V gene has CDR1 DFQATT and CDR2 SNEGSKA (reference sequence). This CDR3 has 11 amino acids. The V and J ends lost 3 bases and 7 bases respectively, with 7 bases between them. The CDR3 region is CSARARNEQFF. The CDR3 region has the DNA TGCAGTGCTAGGGCTCGAAATGAGCAGTTCTTC.

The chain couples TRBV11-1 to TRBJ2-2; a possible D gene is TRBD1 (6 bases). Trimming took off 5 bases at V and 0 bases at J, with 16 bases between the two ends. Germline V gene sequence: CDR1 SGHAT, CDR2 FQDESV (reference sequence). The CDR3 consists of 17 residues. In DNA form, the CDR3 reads TGTGCCAGCAGCCGCCGTGGGGGCTACGCGAACACCGGGGAGCTGTTTTTT. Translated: CASSRRGGYANTGELFF.

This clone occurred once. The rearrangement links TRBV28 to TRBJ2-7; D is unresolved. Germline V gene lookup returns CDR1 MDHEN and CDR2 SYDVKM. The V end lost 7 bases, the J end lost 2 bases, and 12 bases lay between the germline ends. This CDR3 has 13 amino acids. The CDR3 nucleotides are TGTGCCAGCACCCTGGGGTCTGCCTACGAGCAGTACTTC. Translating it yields CASTLGSAYEQYF.

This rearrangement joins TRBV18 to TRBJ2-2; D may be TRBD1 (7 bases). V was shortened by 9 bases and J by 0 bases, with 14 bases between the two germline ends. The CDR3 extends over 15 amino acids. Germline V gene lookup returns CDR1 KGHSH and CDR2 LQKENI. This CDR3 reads CASPRGAANTGELFF. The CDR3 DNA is TGTGCCAGTCCCAGGGGGGCAGCGAACACCGGGGAGCTGTTTTTT.

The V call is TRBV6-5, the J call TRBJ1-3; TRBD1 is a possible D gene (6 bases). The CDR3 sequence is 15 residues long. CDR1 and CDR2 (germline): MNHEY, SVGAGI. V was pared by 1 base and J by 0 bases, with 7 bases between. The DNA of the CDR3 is TGTGCCAGCAGTTACTACAGGGACTCTGGAAACACCATATATTTT. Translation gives CASSYYRDSGNTIYF.

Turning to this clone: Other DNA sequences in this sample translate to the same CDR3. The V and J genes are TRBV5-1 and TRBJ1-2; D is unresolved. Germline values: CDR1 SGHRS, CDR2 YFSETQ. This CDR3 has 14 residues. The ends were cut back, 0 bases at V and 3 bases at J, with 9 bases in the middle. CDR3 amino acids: CASSLASGDYGYTF. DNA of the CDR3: TGCGCCAGCAGCTTGGCCTCAGGTGACTATGGCTACACCTTC.

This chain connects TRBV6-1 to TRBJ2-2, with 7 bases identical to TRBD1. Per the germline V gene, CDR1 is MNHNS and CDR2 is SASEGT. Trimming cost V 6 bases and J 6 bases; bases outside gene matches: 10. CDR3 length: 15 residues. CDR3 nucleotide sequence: TGTGCCAGCAGGACGATTGAGGGGGCCGCCGGGGAGCTGTTTTTT. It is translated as CASRTIEGAAGELFF.

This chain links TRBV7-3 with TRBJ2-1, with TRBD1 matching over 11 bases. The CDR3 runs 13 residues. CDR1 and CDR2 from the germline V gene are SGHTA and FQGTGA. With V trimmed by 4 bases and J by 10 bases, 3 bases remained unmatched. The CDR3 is CASSSRTGGEQFF. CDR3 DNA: TGTGCCAGCAGCTCAAGGACAGGGGGCGAGCAGTTCTTC.

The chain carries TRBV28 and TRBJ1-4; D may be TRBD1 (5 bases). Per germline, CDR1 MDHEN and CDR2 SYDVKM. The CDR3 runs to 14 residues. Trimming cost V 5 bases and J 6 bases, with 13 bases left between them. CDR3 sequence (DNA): TGTGCCAGCAGTGCCCAGGGATATGATGAAAAACTGTTTTTT. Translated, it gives CASSAQGYDEKLFF. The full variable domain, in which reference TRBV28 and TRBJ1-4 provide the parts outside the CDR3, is DVKVTQSSRYLVKRTGEKVFLECVQDMDHENMFWYRQDPGLGLRLIYFSYDVKMKEKGDIPEGYSVSREKKERFSLILESASTNQTSMYLCASSAQGYDEKLFFGSGTQLSVL.

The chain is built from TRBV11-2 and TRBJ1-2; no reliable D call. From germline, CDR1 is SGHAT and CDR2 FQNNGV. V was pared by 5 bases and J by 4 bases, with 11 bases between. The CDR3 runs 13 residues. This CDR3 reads CASSRDGPYGYTF. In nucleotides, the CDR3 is TGTGCCAGCAGCCGCGACGGTCCCTATGGCTACACCTTC. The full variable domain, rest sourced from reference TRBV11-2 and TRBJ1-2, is EAGVAQSPRYKIIEKRQSVAFWCNPISGHATLYWYQQILGQGPKLLIQFQNNGVVDDSQLPKDRFSAERLKGVDSTLKIQPAKLEDSAVYLCASSRDGPYGYTFGSGTRLTVV.

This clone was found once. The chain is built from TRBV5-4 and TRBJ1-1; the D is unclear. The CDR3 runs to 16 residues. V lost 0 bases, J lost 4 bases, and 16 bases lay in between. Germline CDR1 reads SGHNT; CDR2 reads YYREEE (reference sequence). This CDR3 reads CASSLGVLRPITEAFF. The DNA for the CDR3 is TGTGCCAGCAGCTTGGGTGTGCTCCGGCCAATCACTGAAGCTTTCTTT.

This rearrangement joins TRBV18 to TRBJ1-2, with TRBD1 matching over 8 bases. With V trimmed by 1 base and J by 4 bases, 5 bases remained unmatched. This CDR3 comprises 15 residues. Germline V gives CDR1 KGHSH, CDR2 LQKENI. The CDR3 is CASSPLQGASYGYTF. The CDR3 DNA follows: TGTGCCAGCTCACCACTGCAGGGGGCGTCCTATGGCTACACCTTC.

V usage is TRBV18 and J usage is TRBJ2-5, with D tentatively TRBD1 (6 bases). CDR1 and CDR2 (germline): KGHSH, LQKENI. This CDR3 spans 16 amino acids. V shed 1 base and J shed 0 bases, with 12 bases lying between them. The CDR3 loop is CASSPRGQGYQETQYF. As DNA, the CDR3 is TGTGCCAGCTCACCACGGGGGCAGGGGTACCAAGAGACCCAGTACTTC.

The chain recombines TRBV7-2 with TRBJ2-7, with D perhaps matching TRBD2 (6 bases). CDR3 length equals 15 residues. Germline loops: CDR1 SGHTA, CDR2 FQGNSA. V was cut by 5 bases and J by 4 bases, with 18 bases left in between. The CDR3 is CASSRRGGGSYEQYF. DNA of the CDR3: TGTGCCAGCAGCCGTCGCGGCGGAGGGAGTTACGAGCAGTACTTC. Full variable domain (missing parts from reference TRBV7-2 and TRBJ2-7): GAGVSQSPSNKVTEKGKDVELRCDPISGHTALYWYRQSLGQGLEFLIYFQGNSAPDKSGLPSDRFSAERTGGSVSTLTIQRTQQEDSAVYLCASSRRGGGSYEQYFGPGTRLTVT.

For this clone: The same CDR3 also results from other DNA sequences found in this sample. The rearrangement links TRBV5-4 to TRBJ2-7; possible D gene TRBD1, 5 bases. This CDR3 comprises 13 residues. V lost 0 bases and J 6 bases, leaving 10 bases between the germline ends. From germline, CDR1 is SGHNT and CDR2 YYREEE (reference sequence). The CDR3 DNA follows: TGTGCCAGCAGCTTGGGGCAGGGCTCCGAGCAGTACTTC. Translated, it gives CASSLGQGSEQYF.